These 11 T cell receptor beta chains share one sample of origin, sequenced in a study. TCRdb re-called the RT-PCR reads through MiXCR, storing one row per CDR3 protein. The repertoire consists of more than 550,000 distinct CDR3 sequences, with 11% to 15% occurring once and the leading ten covering about 3.6%. Sequencing was carried out using memory CD4+ T cells from blood. These receptor sequences come from a female donor in good health, serving as a healthy control.

The chain links TRBV7-9 to TRBJ2-5; D possibly matches TRBD1 or TRBD2 (5 bases each). Germline CDR1 reads SEHNR; CDR2 reads FQNEAQ (reference sequence). V lost 0 bases, J lost 4 bases, and 24 bases lay in between. This CDR3 has 19 amino acids. This chain's CDR3 is CASSLAGVTGAVRGETQYF. For the CDR3, the DNA is TGTGCCAGCAGCTTAGCAGGGGTCACCGGGGCGGTTAGAGGAGAGACCCAGTACTTC.

This clonotype showed up just a few times. The chain links TRBV12-3 or TRBV12-4 to TRBJ2-1, with 7 bases matching TRBD2. The CDR3 is 14 residues long. The ends lost 8 bases at V and 2 bases at J; junction bases unmatched: 6. The CDR3 region has the DNA TGTGCCAGCGGAACCGGACTAGCCTACAATGAGCAGTTCTTC. Translation gives CASGTGLAYNEQFF.

This clonotype was seen at least ten times. The chain is built from TRBV4-2 and TRBJ2-5; D may be TRBD1 (5 bases). Germline CDR1 is LGHNA and CDR2 is YNFKEQ. CDR3 size: 14 residues. Trimming took 0 bases from V and 4 from J, leaving 9 bases between them. DNA for the CDR3: TGTGCCAGCAGCCAAGAGGGGCCCAGAGAGACCCAGTACTTC. Encoded protein: CASSQEGPRETQYF.

This clonotype was picked up a small number of times. The rearrangement links TRBV4-3 to TRBJ1-1, with a tentative D call TRBD1 (6 bases). There are 14 residues in the CDR3. The germline V and J ends were trimmed by 3 bases and 5 bases, with 13 bases remaining between them. Germline loops: CDR1 LGHNA, CDR2 YSLEER. CDR3 in DNA: TGCGCCAGCAGCCAGGATACAGGGAGGACTGAAGCTTTCTTT. Translated, it gives CASSQDTGRTEAFF.

A few counts support this clonotype. V gene TRBV6-1 combines with J gene TRBJ2-1; 7 nucleotides match TRBD1. The CDR3 runs 16 residues. Germline CDR1 is MNHNS and CDR2 is SASEGT. V shed 4 bases, J shed 6 bases, and the junction held 12 bases outside the gene matches. The CDR3 is CASSGQGPSSFNEQFF. The DNA for the CDR3 is TGTGCCAGCAGTGGACAGGGACCAAGCAGTTTCAATGAGCAGTTCTTC.

This chain joins TRBV12-3 or TRBV12-4 and TRBJ2-1; maybe TRBD2 (6 bases). Trimming removed 0 bases at V and 7 bases at J, with 13 bases between. This CDR3 has 15 residues. The CDR3, as DNA: TGTGCCAGCAGTTTAGCGTCTTTGGCGGGGAATGAGCAGTTCTTC. It encodes CASSLASLAGNEQFF.

This clonotype has a handful of counts. The rearrangement uses TRBV27 and TRBJ2-1, with D uncertain. CDR3 length equals 16 residues. Trimming removed 7 bases from V and 4 bases from J, with 20 bases in between. Germline V lookup: CDR1 MNHEY, CDR2 SMNVEV (reference sequence). The CDR3 DNA follows: TGTGCCAGCAAACTGGCCAGGAACGGCGGTTACAATGAGCAGTTCTTC. Residues: CASKLARNGGYNEQFF.

This clonotype was seen only a few times. V is TRBV7-9 and J is TRBJ1-4; D unclear. Per the germline V gene, CDR1 is SEHNR and CDR2 is FQNEAQ (reference sequence). Deletions cut 5 bases from V and 0 bases from J, with 7 bases between. The CDR3 spans 14 residues. This CDR3 reads CASSPESTNEKLFF. The DNA for the CDR3 is TGTGCCAGCAGCCCAGAGTCAACTAATGAAAAACTGTTTTTT. Together with reference TRBV7-9 and TRBJ1-4, the CDR3 gives the full variable domain: DTGVSQNPRHKITKRGQNVTFRCDPISEHNRLYWYRQTLGQGPEFLTYFQNEAQLEKSRLLSDRFSAERPKGSFSTLEIQRTEQGDSAMYLCASSPESTNEKLFFGSGTQLSVL.

This clonotype was seen a few times. CDR3 residues: CASSRHPGLAGGPGEQYF. In nucleotides, the CDR3 is TGTGCCAGCAGCCGACATCCGGGACTAGCGGGAGGGCCTGGCGAGCAGTACTTC. The chain couples TRBV7-9 to TRBJ2-7; 16 bases align to TRBD2. The CDR3 totals 18 residues. J was trimmed by 6 bases and V by 5 bases; bases with no gene match: 13. CDR1 is SEHNR, CDR2 FQNEAQ, per germline (reference sequence).

This clonotype is a singleton in its sample. This chain connects TRBV7-3 to TRBJ1-1; D gene uncertain. The germline gives CDR1 SGHTA, CDR2 FQGTGA. The CDR3 contains 14 residues. With 8 bases removed from V and 0 bases from J, the gap between germline ends came to 13 bases. Here the CDR3 reads CASSLTRMNTEAFF. The DNA for the CDR3 is TGTGCCAGCTCCTTGACCCGCATGAACACTGAAGCTTTCTTT.

This clonotype was observed a handful of times. The chain joins TRBV7-2 to TRBJ2-2, with D unresolved. The CDR3 extends over 12 amino acids. Deletions cut 7 bases from V and 6 bases from J, with 9 bases between. Germline V lookup: CDR1 SGHTA, CDR2 FQGNSA. CDR3 nucleotides: TGTGCCAGCACCACTAATTCCGGGGAGCTGTTTTTT. Protein: CASTTNSGELFF.